These 28 T cell receptor beta chains were sequenced from one sample in a study of blood T cell repertoires in COVID-19. Data came from immunoSEQ multiplex PCR; TCRdb stores just in-frame clones and leaves some out. The sample includes some 670,000 clones, 70% to 90% seen only once; the top ten take under 0.3%. Sequencing input: peripheral blood. These receptors were collected from a woman under 30 with acute or convalescent COVID-19.

The chain has TRBV5-1 and TRBJ1-1; 8 nucleotides match TRBD1. Germline values: CDR1 SGHRS, CDR2 YFSETQ. V lost 1 base to trimming and J lost 5 bases; unmatched junction nucleotides: 4. CDR3 length: 14 residues. The CDR3, as DNA: TGCGCCAGCAGCTTGAGACAGGGGAGGACTGAAGCTTTCTTT. Encoded protein: CASSLRQGRTEAFF.

The chain has TRBV9 and TRBJ1-4; D not resolved. Trimming removed 0 bases at V and 4 bases at J, with 10 bases between. Per the germline V gene, CDR1 is SGDLS and CDR2 is YYNGEE. The CDR3 covers 15 residues. The DNA for the CDR3 is TGTGCCAGCAGCGTAGCGGCGGGGAATAATGAAAAACTGTTTTTT. Protein: CASSVAAGNNEKLFF.

In this sample, this clone turned up a few times. This rearrangement joins TRBV5-6 to TRBJ2-7; maybe TRBD1 (5 bases). Germline values: CDR1 SGHDT, CDR2 YYEEEE. The V end lost 0 bases, the J end lost 4 bases, and 17 bases lay between the germline ends. The CDR3 has 16 amino acids. CDR3 sequence: CASSLEFGRAQYEQYF. The CDR3 DNA sequence: TGTGCCAGCAGCTTGGAGTTCGGCAGGGCCCAGTACGAGCAGTACTTC.

This clone was counted once. CDR3 loop: CASSLGRRQSLLYGYTF. CDR3 coding DNA: TGTGCCAGCAGCTTAGGTAGGAGACAGAGCTTACTCTATGGCTACACCTTC. The chain couples TRBV5-6 to TRBJ1-2, with D tentatively TRBD1 (5 bases). This CDR3 contains 17 residues. Germline V gene data show CDR1 as SGHDT and CDR2 as YYEEEE. V shed 2 bases and J shed 4 bases, with 21 bases lying between them.

The chain has TRBV3-1 (or the pseudogene TRBV3-2) and TRBJ2-7; 8 nucleotides align to TRBD2. This CDR3 has 17 residues. V was clipped by 0 bases and J by 1 base; unmatched bases: 8. Germline CDR1 is LGHDT and CDR2 is YNNKEL (reference sequence). Written as DNA, the CDR3 is TGTGCCAGCAGCCAAGATTTGCCCAGCGGGGGTTCCTACGAGCAGTACTTC. It translates to CASSQDLPSGGSYEQYF.

This clone is a singleton in its sample. The V and J genes are TRBV4-1 and TRBJ2-3, with 8 bases lining up with TRBD2. Germline V gene data show CDR1 as MGHRA and CDR2 as YSYEKL. The CDR3 runs to 16 residues. Germline trimming cut 2 bases from V and 1 base from J; bases unmatched to any gene: 5. CDR3 loop: CASSQPTSGRTDTQYF. For the CDR3, the DNA is TGCGCCAGCAGCCAACCTACTAGCGGCCGCACAGATACGCAGTATTTT.

The rearrangement joins TRBV6-2 or TRBV6-3 to TRBJ2-3; 8 nucleotides line up with TRBD2. Per the germline V gene, CDR1 is MNHEY and CDR2 is SVGEGT. Unmatched junction bases numbered 12, after V lost 6 bases and J lost 7 bases. CDR3 length equals 15 residues. CDR3: CASSARGGLGYTQYF. The DNA for the CDR3 is TGTGCCAGCAGCGCCCGGGGGGGCCTCGGGTATACGCAGTATTTT.

This clone was observed a single time. This chain uses TRBV5-1 with TRBJ2-3; TRBD1 agrees at 9 bases. The CDR3 is 15 residues long. Per the germline V gene, CDR1 is SGHRS and CDR2 is YFSETQ. With V trimmed by 0 bases and J by 4 bases, 3 bases remained unmatched. The CDR3 coding sequence is TGCGCCAGCAGCTTGGAGGGACAGGGAGCAGATACGCAGTATTTT. Translating gives CASSLEGQGADTQYF.

J is TRBJ1-1 and V is TRBV30; 9 bases agree with TRBD1. The germline V gene encodes CDR1 GTSNPN and CDR2 SVGIG (reference sequence). Trimming removed 6 bases from V and 4 bases from J; junction bases left unmatched: 6. This CDR3 is built from 13 residues. Written as DNA, the CDR3 is TGTGCCTGCGGGACAGGGTGGTTCACTGAAGCTTTCTTT. It specifies CACGTGWFTEAFF.

The CDR3 sequence is CASRAGRSYEQYF. CDR3 in DNA: TGTGCCAGCCGGGCAGGGCGTTCGTACGAGCAGTACTTC. The V call is TRBV13, the J call TRBJ2-7; D might be TRBD1 (5 bases). The V gene lost 8 bases and the J gene lost 4 bases, with 15 bases spanning the gap. CDR1 and CDR2 from the germline V gene are PRHDT and FYEKMQ (reference sequence). The CDR3 is 13 residues long.

The chain recombines TRBV6-6 with TRBJ1-5; D is perhaps TRBD1 (6 bases). Germline V gene data show CDR1 as MNHNY and CDR2 as SVGAGI (reference sequence). The germline V and J ends were trimmed by 7 bases and 4 bases, with 20 bases remaining between them. The CDR3 is made up of 16 amino acids. Here the CDR3 reads CASNKSGGRINQPQHF. The CDR3 coding sequence is TGTGCCAGCAATAAGTCGGGGGGGCGGATTAATCAGCCCCAGCATTTT.

This clone was counted a single time. The chain couples TRBV9 to TRBJ1-1; 10 bases are a match to TRBD1. This CDR3 contains 16 residues. CDR1 is SGDLS and CDR2 is YYNGEE in the germline V gene. Trimming took 0 bases from V and 3 from J; bases not matched to a gene: 5. The CDR3 reads CASSVATGGADTEAFF. DNA of the CDR3: TGTGCCAGCAGCGTAGCGACAGGGGGCGCCGACACTGAAGCTTTCTTT.

The chain has TRBV6-5 and TRBJ2-2; 10 bases agree with TRBD1. V gave up 10 bases and J gave up 3 bases; unmatched junction bases: 5. The CDR3 covers 14 residues. Germline-derived CDR1 and CDR2 are MNHEY and SVGAGI. CDR3 in amino acids: CATGTGDDTGELFF. The CDR3 DNA reads as TGTGCCACCGGGACAGGGGACGACACCGGGGAGCTGTTTTTT.

The chain links TRBV28 to TRBJ2-7; TRBD1 is a possible D gene (6 bases). Trimming took 3 bases from V and 3 from J, leaving 18 bases between them. CDR1 is MDHEN, CDR2 SYDVKM, per germline. This CDR3 comprises 16 residues. Written as DNA, the CDR3 is TGTGCCAGCAGTTTCCCGGGACAAGGGGTACGCTACGAGCAGTACTTC. This codes for CASSFPGQGVRYEQYF.

The chain has TRBV11-2 and TRBJ2-7; D gene uncertain. CDR1 SGHAT and CDR2 FQNNGV come from the germline V gene. There are 15 residues in the CDR3. V lost 1 base and J 1 base, leaving 11 bases between the germline ends. CDR3 residues: CASSLGSRASYEQYF. For the CDR3, the DNA is TGTGCCAGCAGCTTAGGGAGCCGAGCTTCCTACGAGCAGTACTTC.

The rearrangement uses TRBV4-1 and TRBJ2-1; the D is unclear. V was clipped by 3 bases and J by 7 bases, with 7 bases between them. The germline V gene encodes CDR1 MGHRA and CDR2 YSYEKL. CDR3 length equals 12 residues. The DNA for the CDR3 is TGCGCCAGCAGCCAGCTAAATAATGAGCAGTTCTTC. As protein: CASSQLNNEQFF.

The gene calls are TRBV15 and TRBJ1-4; D is perhaps TRBD1 (6 bases). CDR1 and CDR2 (germline): LNHNV, YYDKDF (reference sequence). The CDR3 loop spans 17 amino acids. The ends were cut back, 0 bases at V and 4 bases at J, with 15 bases in the middle. CDR3 nucleotides: TGTGCCACCAGCAGAGATGAAACGGGGGGCTATAATGAAAAACTGTTTTTT. This sequence encodes CATSRDETGGYNEKLFF. Variable domain in full (rest from reference TRBV15 and TRBJ1-4): DAMVIQNPRYQVTQFGKPVTLSCSQTLNHNVMYWYQQKSSQAPKLLFHYYDKDFNNEADTPDNFQSRRPNTSFCFLDIRSPGLGDTAMYLCATSRDETGGYNEKLFFGSGTQLSVL.

This sequence joins TRBV30 and TRBJ1-5; 7 nucleotides line up with TRBD1. Germline CDR1 reads GTSNPN; CDR2 reads SVGIG (reference sequence). V trimming: 0 bases; J trimming: 2 bases; junction bases outside the gene matches: 4. The CDR3 covers 15 residues. The CDR3 loop is CAWSVAGTGNQPQHF. CDR3 sequence (DNA): TGTGCCTGGAGTGTCGCAGGGACAGGCAATCAGCCCCAGCATTTT.

J is TRBJ1-2 and V is TRBV6-2 or TRBV6-3, with TRBD1 identical over 8 bases. The V and J ends lost 2 bases and 5 bases, in that order; junction bases with no gene match: 10. CDR3 length: 16 residues. Germline assignment: CDR1 MNHEY and CDR2 SVGEGT. CDR3 sequence reads: CASSYRGQGGGYGYTF. The CDR3 bases are TGTGCCAGCAGTTACCGAGGACAGGGAGGAGGTTATGGCTACACCTTC.

V usage is TRBV18 and J usage is TRBJ1-3, with D perhaps TRBD1 (5 bases). The CDR3 extends over 15 amino acids. Germline lookup yields CDR1 KGHSH and CDR2 LQKENI. V was trimmed by 0 bases and J by 4 bases, leaving 10 bases between them. The CDR3 loop is CASSPPTGSGNTIYF. CDR3 sequence (DNA): TGTGCCAGCTCACCACCTACAGGATCCGGAAACACCATATATTTT.

The chain carries TRBV28 and TRBJ1-1, with a possible D match to TRBD1 (5 bases). This CDR3 spans 15 amino acids. CDR1 is MDHEN and CDR2 is SYDVKM in the germline V gene. V shed 6 bases and J shed 7 bases, with 21 bases lying between them. The CDR3, as DNA: TGTGCCAGCAGCTACCTCGGGACTGACGGAGATGAAGCTTTCTTT. Its protein product is CASSYLGTDGDEAFF.

The chain links TRBV9 to TRBJ2-3; D perhaps matches TRBD2 (5 bases). The ends were cut back, 4 bases at V and 3 bases at J, with 15 bases in the middle. The CDR3 is 15 amino acids. Per germline, CDR1 SGDLS and CDR2 YYNGEE. The CDR3 region has the DNA TGTGCCAGCAGCCCTACGGGAATCTGGACAGATACGCAGTATTTT. Protein: CASSPTGIWTDTQYF.

The J gene is TRBJ1-1, the V gene TRBV3-1 (or the pseudogene TRBV3-2), with D hard to call. In germline, CDR1 is LGHDT, CDR2 YNNKEL (reference sequence). Trimming cost V 1 base and J 0 bases, with 12 bases left between them. CDR3 length: 16 residues. CDR3 sequence: CASSQGRNNLNTEAFF. In nucleotides, the CDR3 is TGTGCCAGCAGCCAAGGGAGGAACAACCTGAACACTGAAGCTTTCTTT.

J is TRBJ1-3 and V is TRBV25-1; maybe TRBD1 (6 bases). Trimming removed 2 bases from V and 2 bases from J, with 13 bases in between. The germline gives CDR1 MGHDK, CDR2 SYGVNS. The CDR3 runs to 16 residues. CDR3 amino acids: CASSEMSGDPGNTIYF. CDR3 DNA: TGTGCCAGCAGTGAAATGTCAGGGGATCCTGGAAACACCATATATTTT.

V gene TRBV19 combines with J gene TRBJ1-1, with 7 bases aligning to TRBD1. This CDR3 region has 15 residues. Germline trimming cut 7 bases from V and 4 bases from J; bases unmatched to any gene: 12. Per germline, CDR1 LNHDA and CDR2 SQIVND (reference sequence). The CDR3 is CASTSGRQGITEAFF. As DNA, the CDR3 is TGTGCCAGTACCAGTGGGCGACAGGGAATCACTGAAGCTTTCTTT. The full variable domain, in which reference TRBV19 and TRBJ1-1 provide the parts outside the CDR3, is DGGITQSPKYLFRKEGQNVTLSCEQNLNHDAMYWYRQDPGQGLRLIYYSQIVNDFQKGDIAEGYSVSREKKESFPLTVTSAQKNPTAFYLCASTSGRQGITEAFFGQGTRLTVV.

The gene calls are TRBV2 and TRBJ2-7, with 8 positions matching TRBD1. V was pared by 8 bases and J by 0 bases, with 6 bases of the junction left unmatched. Per the germline V gene, CDR1 is SNHLY and CDR2 is FYNNEI. This CDR3 has 14 residues. The CDR3 here is CASWGQDNSYEQYF. In DNA form, the CDR3 reads TGTGCCAGCTGGGGACAGGACAACTCCTACGAGCAGTACTTC.

This chain joins TRBV5-8 and TRBJ2-2, with 9 bases fitting TRBD1. V gave up 2 bases and J gave up 1 base; unmatched junction bases: 9. CDR1 is SGHTS, CDR2 YDEGEE, per germline. CDR3 length equals 18 residues. This CDR3 reads CASSFRTGEIKNTGELFF. CDR3 in DNA: TGTGCCAGCAGCTTTAGGACAGGGGAAATAAAGAACACCGGGGAGCTGTTTTTT.

The rearrangement links TRBV7-9 to TRBJ2-5; TRBD1 matches at 8 bases. Germline V gives CDR1 SEHNR, CDR2 FQNEAQ (reference sequence). The CDR3 contains 16 residues. V shed 1 base, J shed 5 bases, and the junction held 9 bases outside the gene matches. CDR3 sequence: CASSLGAGGVWETQYF. In DNA, the CDR3 is TGTGCCAGCAGCTTAGGGGCAGGGGGCGTTTGGGAGACCCAGTACTTC.